A selection of T cell receptor beta chains follows, all from one sample in a study of T cell repertoires in cytomegalovirus infection. TCRdb analysed the reads with MiXCR anew, one entry per CDR3 protein. The sample lists hundreds of thousands of distinct CDR3 sequences; approximately 24% were seen once. Input material: CD8+ T cells from PBMCs. These receptors all stem from a human donor in good health (CMV status not recorded). Some clones in this sample may be carry-over from other donors' samples. Each CDR3 is given with its conserved first and last residue. A D gene is named only where the DNA matches it firmly. Clone size is shown for a subset of rows, as once, few, many or a class of expanded clone.

V gene	J gene	CDR3 length	D gene	clone size	CDR3 DNA	CDR3 protein
TRBV20-1	TRBJ1-2	14	TRBD1	-	TGCAGTGCTGGGCCCAGGGGGAGGGTCGATGGCTACACCTTC	CSAGPRGRVDGYTF
TRBV11-3	TRBJ2-2	15	-	few	TGTGCCAGCAGCTTAGATCCAGGGTTGGGCGGGGAGCTGTTTTTT	CASSLDPGLGGELFF
TRBV7-8	TRBJ2-1	16	TRBD2	many	TGTGCCAGCAGCCCAACGGTAGCGGGGGCCATCAATGAGCAGTTCTTC	CASSPTVAGAINEQFF
TRBV6-6	TRBJ2-1	14	TRBD2	-	TGTGCCAGCAGTTATCTAGCGGGGAGCAATGAGCAGTTCTTC	CASSYLAGSNEQFF
TRBV6-5	TRBJ1-1	13	-	few	TGTGCCAGCAGTTACTGGGGGGCTCCTGAAGCTTTCTTT	CASSYWGAPEAFF
TRBV7-9	TRBJ2-7	15	TRBD2	many	TGTGCCAGCAGCCACCCCCGGGGGGGGATCTACGAGCAGTACTTC	CASSHPRGGIYEQYF
TRBV4-1	TRBJ1-1	18	-	many	TGCGCCAGCAGCCAAGCAAATATAAGGACACAAATGAACACTGAAGCTTTCTTT	CASSQANIRTQMNTEAFF
TRBV20-1	TRBJ2-3	17	TRBD2	few	TGCAGTGCTCCCCGGGTAGCGGGGGAGCCTAGCACAGATACGCAGTATTTT	CSAPRVAGEPSTDTQYF
TRBV9	TRBJ2-1	16	-	few	TGTGCCAGCAGCGTACGGGGGACCAGCTCCTACAATGAGCAGTTCTTC	CASSVRGTSSYNEQFF
TRBV29-1	TRBJ1-2	15	-	once	TGCAGCGTTTATACCAACTCGGACAGTCCTTATGGCTACACCTTC	CSVYTNSDSPYGYTF
TRBV9	TRBJ1-3	14	-	-	TGTGCCAGCAGCGGATCAGGATCTGGAAACACCATATATTTT	CASSGSGSGNTIYF
TRBV7-2	TRBJ2-1	15	-	many	TGTGCCAGCAGCTTATTTATCTCCGGTCGCAATGAGCAGTTCTTC	CASSLFISGRNEQFF
TRBV6-2/TRBV6-3	TRBJ2-3	12	-	-	TGTGCCAGTCACACAGGGCCAGATACGCAGTATTTT	CASHTGPDTQYF
TRBV6-1	TRBJ2-7	12	TRBD1	few	TGTGCCACGAGAACAGGGGGAGACGAGCAGTACTTC	CATRTGGDEQYF
TRBV7-9	TRBJ1-5	16	-	-	TGTGCCAGCAGCTATTCGGGGAGGGAACGAAATCAGCCCCAGCATTTT	CASSYSGRERNQPQHF
TRBV9	TRBJ2-2	16	-	-	TGTGCCAGCAGCGTAGGTGGGGGGGCCGGCGGCGGGGAGCTGTTTTTT	CASSVGGGAGGGELFF
TRBV9	TRBJ2-3	13	-	-	TGTGCCAGCAGATCAGGGGGCACAGATACGCAGTATTTT	CASRSGGTDTQYF
TRBV6-4	TRBJ1-4	17	-	-	TGTGCCAGCAGCGGACAATATATGTGGGACCTTAATGAAAAACTGTTTTTT	CASSGQYMWDLNEKLFF
TRBV7-9	TRBJ2-1	14	-	many	TGTGCCAGCAGCCCGGCCGTCGGCTACAATGAGCAGTTCTTC	CASSPAVGYNEQFF
TRBV6-1	TRBJ2-5	13	-	few	TGTGCCAGCCAGGACGGAATTCAAGAGACCCAGTACTTC	CASQDGIQETQYF
TRBV6-2/TRBV6-3	TRBJ1-6	11	-	few	TGTGCCAGCAGTTATGAGAGAGATTACCACTTT	CASSYERDYHF
TRBV20-1	TRBJ1-3	17	-	-	TGCAGTGCTAGAGGGGGGATCCAGCCGAGCTCTGGAAACACCATATATTTT	CSARGGIQPSSGNTIYF
TRBV11-2	TRBJ2-1	16	TRBD1	many	TGTGCCAGCAGCACCCCCGGGACAGGGGTCTACAATGAGCAGTTCTTC	CASSTPGTGVYNEQFF
TRBV7-9	TRBJ1-6	12	-	many	TGTGCCAGCAGCTCCGGTGGTTCACCCCTCCACTTT	CASSSGGSPLHF
TRBV7-3	TRBJ2-1	15	TRBD2	-	TGTGCCAGCAGCTTAACGGTCGGGGGGGCGAATGAGCAGTTCTTC	CASSLTVGGANEQFF
TRBV9	TRBJ2-1	13	-	-	TGTGCCAGCAGCCCGGAGGCGAGAAGTGAGCAGTTCTTC	CASSPEARSEQFF
TRBV7-9	TRBJ1-1	14	-	-	TGTGCCAGCAGCTTAGCGCCCGCGAACACTGAAGCTTTCTTT	CASSLAPANTEAFF
TRBV29-1	TRBJ2-3	14	-	-	TGCAGCGTTGAGCCAGGGATCCGCGCAGATACGCAGTATTTT	CSVEPGIRADTQYF
TRBV6-2/TRBV6-3	TRBJ2-7	15	TRBD1	once	TGTGCCAGCAGACCTGACAGGGGGCTAATCTACGAGCAGTACTTC	CASRPDRGLIYEQYF
TRBV5-4	TRBJ2-1	19	TRBD1	-	TGTGCCAGCAGCTTGGAGGGGACAGGGCCCTGGATTCTCTACAATGAGCAGTTCTTC	CASSLEGTGPWILYNEQFF
TRBV2	TRBJ1-5	12	-	few	TGTGCCAGCAAAGTGGGCAATCAGCCCCAGCATTTT	CASKVGNQPQHF
TRBV28	TRBJ2-3	17	TRBD2	-	TGTGCCAGCAGTTTCGGACTAGCGGGGGGTAGTGGAGATACGCAGTATTTT	CASSFGLAGGSGDTQYF
TRBV7-2	TRBJ2-2	15	-	few	TGTGCCAGCAGCTTAACGGGACTGTCCTATAGGGAGCTGTTTTTT	CASSLTGLSYRELFF
TRBV12-3/TRBV12-4	TRBJ1-2	12	-	-	TGTGCCAGGAAAAGGTCGGGCAAAGGCTACACCTTC	CARKRSGKGYTF
TRBV7-3	TRBJ2-1	13	-	many	TGTGCCAGCAGCCCCGATTCGACTGGTGAGCAGTTCTTC	CASSPDSTGEQFF
TRBV12-3/TRBV12-4	TRBJ1-2	15	-	many	TGTGCCAGCAGCCCCGGGTGGGTGGGACTGGAGGGCTACACCTTC	CASSPGWVGLEGYTF
TRBV7-9	TRBJ2-1	20	TRBD2	-	TGTGCCAGCAGCTTAGCGATCAGACTAGCGGCTTACAATGTCCGGGCCGAGCAGTTCTTC	CASSLAIRLAAYNVRAEQFF
TRBV29-1	TRBJ2-7	15	-	few	TGCAGCGTTGAAGATCCGGTCAGGGGAAACTACGAGCAGTACTTC	CSVEDPVRGNYEQYF
TRBV20-1	TRBJ2-7	14	TRBD1	few	TGCAGTGCTAGGGGACAGGGCTTCGCCTACGAGCAGTACTTC	CSARGQGFAYEQYF
TRBV6-6	TRBJ2-1	15	TRBD1	few	TGTGCCAGCAGTTTCGGACAGGGATCCTACAATGAGCAGTTCTTC	CASSFGQGSYNEQFF